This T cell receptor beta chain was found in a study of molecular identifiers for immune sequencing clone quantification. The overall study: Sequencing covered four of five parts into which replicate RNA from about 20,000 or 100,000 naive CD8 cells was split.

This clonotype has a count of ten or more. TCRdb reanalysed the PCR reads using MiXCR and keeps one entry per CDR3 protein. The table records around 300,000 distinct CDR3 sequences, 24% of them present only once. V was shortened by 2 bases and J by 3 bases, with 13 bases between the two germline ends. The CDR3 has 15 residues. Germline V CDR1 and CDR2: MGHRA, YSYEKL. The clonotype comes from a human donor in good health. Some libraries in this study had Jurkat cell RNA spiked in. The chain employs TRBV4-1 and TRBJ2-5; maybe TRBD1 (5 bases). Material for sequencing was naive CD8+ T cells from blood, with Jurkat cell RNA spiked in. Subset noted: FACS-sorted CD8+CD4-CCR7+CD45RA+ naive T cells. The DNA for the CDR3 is TGCGCCAGCAGCCAACTCGACAGCAAAAAAGAGACCCAGTACTTC. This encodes CASSQLDSKKETQYF.